This paragraph covers one T cell receptor beta chain sequence. Germline CDR1 reads GTSNPN; CDR2 reads SVGIG (reference sequence). This CDR3 has 13 amino acids. Trimming removed 2 bases at V and 5 bases at J, with 11 bases between. These data are taken from a study of cytomegalovirus exposure and HLA in healthy donors. PCR was performed using 60 Vbeta and 13 Jbeta primers. TCRdb's table, derived via immunoSEQ multiplex PCR, lists solely in-frame clones and lacks some. The sample lists around 50,000 clones, 80% occurring once. This clonotype was obtained from a man aged 30 to 45 in good health and CMV-seropositive. Sample: PBMCs. The chain couples TRBV30 to TRBJ2-3; D is perhaps TRBD2 (6 bases). The CDR3, as DNA: TGTGCCTGGAGTCCACGGAGGGGAGATACGCAGTATTTT. It yields the protein CAWSPRRGDTQYF.